These 22 T cell receptor beta chains were all obtained from the same sample, sequenced in a study of blood T cell repertoires in COVID-19. Assay used: immunoSEQ multiplex PCR; TCRdb lists only in-frame clones, some missing. The repertoire includes approximately 250,000 clones, around 90% of them detected once, and roughly a tenth sits in the top ten. The sequenced sample consisted of peripheral blood. The receptors here all came from a woman in her sixties or seventies with COVID-19, enrolled during active disease.

V is TRBV11-1 and J is TRBJ2-3; 7 bases match TRBD1. With 5 bases clipped from V and 4 bases from J, the junction kept 6 bases outside the gene matches. CDR3 length equals 14 residues. Germline V gives CDR1 SGHAT, CDR2 FQDESV (reference sequence). DNA for the CDR3: TGTGCCAGCAGCCCTGGGACAGTTCCAGATACGCAGTATTTT. Protein: CASSPGTVPDTQYF.

CDR3 in amino acids: CATSGTTNTGELFF. CDR3 bases: TGTGCCACCAGTGGGACAACGAACACCGGGGAGCTGTTTTTT. The gene calls are TRBV24-1 and TRBJ2-2, with D possibly TRBD1 on 5 matching bases. The germline V gene encodes CDR1 KGHDR and CDR2 SFDVKD. V lost 5 bases to trimming and J lost 0 bases, with 6 bases between them. The CDR3 loop spans 14 amino acids.

The rearrangement joins TRBV3-1 (or the pseudogene TRBV3-2) to TRBJ1-4; D unclear. Germline-derived CDR1 and CDR2 are LGHDT and YNNKEL (reference sequence). The CDR3 runs to 11 residues. The V and J ends lost 5 bases and 7 bases respectively, with 5 bases between them. Written as DNA, the CDR3 is TGTGCCAGCAGCACAACTGAAAAACTGTTTTTT. Amino acids: CASSTTEKLFF.

The chain couples TRBV9 to TRBJ1-2; tentatively, D is TRBD1 (5 bases). The CDR3 runs to 15 residues. The V and J ends lost 0 bases and 6 bases respectively, with 15 bases between them. CDR1 is SGDLS and CDR2 is YYNGEE in the germline V gene. The CDR3 sequence: CASSVGGRGFHGYTF. The CDR3 nucleotides are TGTGCCAGCAGCGTAGGAGGTAGGGGATTCCATGGCTACACCTTC.

The rearrangement links TRBV2 to TRBJ1-2; D not certain. The V end was cut by 7 bases, the J end by 5 bases, with 11 bases between. Germline CDR1 SNHLY, CDR2 FYNNEI. This CDR3 has 12 amino acids. In DNA, the CDR3 is TGTGCCAGCAACGGGGTGTGGTATGGCTACACCTTC. Translated: CASNGVWYGYTF.

The chain joins TRBV15 to TRBJ1-5; no definite D call. The V and J ends lost 5 bases and 5 bases respectively, with 16 bases between them. CDR1 is LNHNV and CDR2 is YYDKDF in the germline V gene (reference sequence). The CDR3 totals 15 residues. In DNA, the CDR3 is TGTGCCACCAGCGTAAGGCGGACTGAATATCAGCCCCAGCATTTT. Translating it yields CATSVRRTEYQPQHF.

There are a few counts of this clone. V and J are TRBV5-1 and TRBJ2-7, with a possible D match to TRBD2 (5 bases). V was cut by 3 bases and J by 7 bases, with 23 bases left in between. Germline assignment: CDR1 SGHRS and CDR2 YFSETQ. The CDR3 loop spans 16 amino acids. The CDR3 bases are TGCGCCAGCAGCTCCGAGTTTTACAAACCCGGAGGAGAGCAGTACTTC. It translates to CASSSEFYKPGGEQYF.

The chain employs TRBV5-4 and TRBJ2-7; D is unclear. Germline CDR1 SGHNT, CDR2 YYREEE (reference sequence). The CDR3 spans 16 residues. Trimming shortened V by 0 bases and J by 5 bases, and 18 bases separated the two germline ends. CDR3 protein: CASSLAIRTAPDEQYF. The CDR3 DNA sequence: TGTGCCAGCAGCTTGGCCATTAGAACAGCCCCAGACGAGCAGTACTTC.

The chain uses TRBV28 and TRBJ1-1, with 7 bases identical to TRBD1. Germline CDR1 and CDR2: MDHEN and SYDVKM. Trimming removed 7 bases from V and 5 bases from J; junction bases left unmatched: 7. The CDR3 covers 13 residues. The CDR3 protein is CASTPGQRTEAFF. CDR3 sequence (DNA): TGTGCCAGCACCCCGGGACAGAGGACTGAAGCTTTCTTT.

The chain combines TRBV5-5 with TRBJ1-5, with 10 bases aligning to TRBD1. The CDR3 has 14 amino acids. CDR1 and CDR2 (germline): SGHKS, YYEKEE (reference sequence). The V gene end was trimmed by 4 bases and the J gene end by 7 bases; junction bases not matched to a gene: 5. The CDR3 DNA sequence: TGTGCCAGCAGCCCGGGACAGGGGAGGCAGCCCCAGCATTTT. Protein sequence: CASSPGQGRQPQHF.

In DNA form, the CDR3 reads TGTGCCAGCAGTTACTCCGGACAGGGAACCCCCTACGAGCAGTACTTC. Translation gives CASSYSGQGTPYEQYF. V is TRBV6-5 and J is TRBJ2-7; 8 bases map to TRBD1. This CDR3 is built from 16 residues. Germline V gene data show CDR1 as MNHEY and CDR2 as SVGAGI. With V trimmed by 0 bases and J by 2 bases, 6 bases remained unmatched.

This chain joins TRBV11-3 and TRBJ2-7, with 7 bases aligning to TRBD2. The V segment lost 1 base and the J segment 0 bases; nucleotides outside the gene matches: 3. The CDR3 sequence is 15 residues long. Germline V gives CDR1 SGHNT, CDR2 YENEEA. This CDR3 is CASSLVGGSSYEQYF. The CDR3 DNA reads TGTGCCAGCAGCTTAGTCGGCGGGAGCTCCTACGAGCAGTACTTC.

This clone was detected only a few times. The chain links TRBV24-1 to TRBJ2-1; possibly TRBD2 for D (5 bases). Trimming stripped 5 bases from V and 6 bases from J, with 13 bases between. The germline gives CDR1 KGHDR, CDR2 SFDVKD. The CDR3 is 14 residues long. The CDR3, as DNA: TGTGCCACCAGTGGCCCCTCACGGGGCAATGAGCAGTTCTTC. Protein product: CATSGPSRGNEQFF.

The rearrangement links TRBV10-3 to TRBJ2-2, with D tentatively TRBD1 (7 bases). This CDR3 comprises 16 residues. Germline CDR1 reads ENHRY; CDR2 reads SYGVKD. V was shortened by 4 bases and J by 5 bases, with 17 bases between the two germline ends. The CDR3 loop is CAISVAPGGMTGELFF. DNA for the CDR3: TGTGCCATCAGTGTTGCCCCAGGGGGGATGACCGGGGAGCTGTTTTTT.

The rearrangement joins TRBV30 to TRBJ2-1; 7 bases agree with TRBD2. From germline, CDR1 is GTSNPN and CDR2 SVGIG (reference sequence). CDR3 size: 14 residues. After removal of 0 bases from V and 4 bases from J, the junction contained 3 bases not matched to a gene. CDR3 sequence (DNA): TGTGCCTGGAGTGTAGCTAGCGGATACAATGAGCAGTTCTTC. Translated: CAWSVASGYNEQFF.

The V gene is TRBV28, the J gene TRBJ1-6; 7 bases are shared with TRBD1. The CDR3 has 14 residues. J was trimmed by 5 bases and V by 7 bases; bases with no gene match: 5. The germline gives CDR1 MDHEN, CDR2 SYDVKM. CDR3: CASISQGDNSPLHF. DNA of the CDR3: TGTGCCAGCATTTCCCAGGGGGATAATTCACCCCTCCACTTT.

The chain is built from TRBV5-1 and TRBJ2-5; 14 bases fit TRBD2. Germline V gene data show CDR1 as SGHRS and CDR2 as YFSETQ. V was pared by 4 bases and J by 5 bases, with 7 bases of the junction left unmatched. CDR3 length equals 16 residues. CDR3 in DNA: TGCGCCAGCAGCCAGAGCGGGACTAGCGGGAGCGAGACCCAGTACTTC. It is translated as CASSQSGTSGSETQYF.

There are a few counts of this clone. The chain employs TRBV28 and TRBJ1-2, with 9 positions matching TRBD1. In germline, CDR1 is MDHEN, CDR2 SYDVKM. The CDR3 spans 14 residues. Trimming removed 5 bases from V and 5 bases from J; junction bases left unmatched: 6. CDR3 residues: CASSHGQGTYGYTF. The CDR3 region has the DNA TGTGCCAGCAGTCATGGACAGGGGACTTATGGCTACACCTTC.

The chain is built from TRBV2 and TRBJ2-5; maybe TRBD1 (5 bases). The CDR3 has 15 amino acids. Trimming took off 7 bases at V and 2 bases at J, with 17 bases between the two ends. Germline CDR1 reads SNHLY; CDR2 reads FYNNEI. The CDR3 loop reads CASTTRVSPQETQYF. The CDR3 DNA is TGTGCCAGCACCACCAGGGTTTCCCCTCAAGAGACCCAGTACTTC.

V usage is TRBV6-5 and J usage is TRBJ2-5, with 7 bases matching TRBD2. J gave up 5 bases and V 6 bases, and 9 bases lay outside the gene matches. The V gene's germline CDR1 is MNHEY and CDR2 SVGAGI. The CDR3 has 14 amino acids. CDR3: CASRDPGREETQYF. In nucleotides, the CDR3 is TGTGCCAGCAGAGATCCAGGGCGGGAGGAGACCCAGTACTTC.

J is TRBJ2-1 and V is TRBV3-1 (or the pseudogene TRBV3-2); 9 nucleotides agree with TRBD2. The CDR3 has 16 amino acids. From germline, CDR1 is LGHDT and CDR2 YNNKEL (reference sequence). The J segment lost 6 bases and the V segment lost 0 bases, leaving 6 bases of the junction unmatched. The CDR3 DNA reads as TGTGCCAGCAGCCAAGATAGCGGGGGAGTGTCCAATGAGCAGTTCTTC. Protein product: CASSQDSGGVSNEQFF.

The chain recombines TRBV11-2 with TRBJ2-2; tentatively, D is TRBD2 (5 bases). CDR1 SGHAT and CDR2 FQNNGV come from the germline V gene. This CDR3 is 15 amino acids long. V was clipped by 5 bases and J by 0 bases, with 10 bases between them. The CDR3 bases are TGTGCCAGCAGCCCCAGAGCGGCGAACACCGGGGAGCTGTTTTTT. Translation gives CASSPRAANTGELFF.